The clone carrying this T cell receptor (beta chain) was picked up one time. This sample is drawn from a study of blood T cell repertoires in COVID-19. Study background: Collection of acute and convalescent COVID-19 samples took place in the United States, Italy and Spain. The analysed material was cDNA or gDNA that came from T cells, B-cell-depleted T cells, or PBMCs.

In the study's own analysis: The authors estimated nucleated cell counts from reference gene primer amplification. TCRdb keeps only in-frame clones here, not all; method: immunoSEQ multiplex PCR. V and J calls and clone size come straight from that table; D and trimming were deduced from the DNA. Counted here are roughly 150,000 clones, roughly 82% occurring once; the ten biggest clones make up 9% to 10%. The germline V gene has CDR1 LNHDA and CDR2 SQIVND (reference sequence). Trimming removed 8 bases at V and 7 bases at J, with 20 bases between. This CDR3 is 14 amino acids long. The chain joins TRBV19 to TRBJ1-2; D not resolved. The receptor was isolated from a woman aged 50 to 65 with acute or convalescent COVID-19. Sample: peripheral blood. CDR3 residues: CASQPSAGRGGYTF. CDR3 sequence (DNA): TGTGCCAGTCAACCTTCAGCCGGGCGGGGTGGCTACACCTTC.